The next 25 T cell receptor beta chains were all read from a single sample in a study of T cells after yellow fever vaccination. Via MiXCR, TCRdb re-called the 5' RACE reads, giving one row per CDR3 protein. The sample has roughly 310,000 distinct CDR3 sequences, 8.5% to 10% seen once; the top ten hold about a sixth. The sample in question was PBMCs, obtained on the day of the first yellow fever vaccination. Source of these receptors: a man aged 18 to 30 who received the YFV17D yellow fever vaccine.

This clonotype was observed a few times. This chain uses TRBV29-1 with TRBJ1-5, with TRBD1 matching 8 bases. Germline CDR1 SQVTM, CDR2 ANQGSEA. V trimming: 7 bases; J trimming: 5 bases; junction bases outside the gene matches: 4. The CDR3 totals 12 residues. The CDR3 here is CSAATGDQPQHF. CDR3 bases: TGCAGCGCTGCGACAGGGGATCAGCCCCAGCATTTT.

This clonotype was counted between two and nine times. The chain links TRBV7-3 to TRBJ2-1, with D tentatively TRBD1 (5 bases). CDR3 length equals 13 residues. CDR1 and CDR2 from the germline V gene are SGHTA and FQGTGA. V was clipped by 3 bases and J by 4 bases, with 7 bases between them. CDR3 DNA sequence: TGTGCCAGCAGCTTGGGGCATTACAATGAGCAGTTCTTC. This gives the protein CASSLGHYNEQFF.

This clonotype was recorded a few times. The chain recombines TRBV20-1 with TRBJ2-7; D is unresolved. V was cut by 1 base and J by 6 bases, with 10 bases left in between. The germline V gene encodes CDR1 DFQATT and CDR2 SNEGSKA (reference sequence). The CDR3 contains 12 residues. DNA for the CDR3: TGCAGTGCTAGAGTTTCACGTGGCGAGCAGTACTTC. Its protein is CSARVSRGEQYF.

The chain is built from TRBV18 and TRBJ2-5; D uncertain. Germline V gives CDR1 KGHSH, CDR2 LQKENI. The V and J ends lost 3 bases and 0 bases respectively, with 5 bases between them. The CDR3 consists of 13 residues. CDR3 DNA sequence: TGTGCCAGCTCACCGGTGTACCAAGAGACCCAGTACTTC. Protein: CASSPVYQETQYF.

The rearrangement uses TRBV6-2 or TRBV6-3 and TRBJ2-7, with D perhaps TRBD1 (5 bases). The CDR3 loop spans 14 amino acids. Germline V gene sequence: CDR1 MNHEY, CDR2 SVGEGT. The CDR3 here is CTSSYSRQIYEQYV. The CDR3 nucleotides are TGTACCAGCAGTTACTCGAGACAGATTTACGAGCAGTACGTC.

The chain employs TRBV4-1 and TRBJ1-5, with D perhaps TRBD1 (5 bases). Trimming pared 1 base from V and 1 base from J, leaving 8 bases between. This CDR3 comprises 15 residues. Germline CDR1 MGHRA, CDR2 YSYEKL. For the CDR3, the DNA is TGCGCCAGCAGCCAAGGGGGACGGAGCAATCAGCCCCAGCATTTT. It codes for CASSQGGRSNQPQHF.

V gene TRBV29-1 combines with J gene TRBJ1-1, with 8 bases identical to TRBD1. The CDR3 contains 15 residues. J was trimmed by 5 bases and V by 4 bases; bases with no gene match: 12. Germline assignment: CDR1 SQVTM and CDR2 ANQGSEA. The CDR3 here is CSVVLIETGGTEAFF. The CDR3 DNA follows: TGCAGCGTTGTGTTGATTGAAACAGGGGGAACTGAAGCTTTCTTT.

The chain's CDR3 is CASRSTGTNYGYTF. In nucleotides, the CDR3 is TGTGCCAGCAGATCTACAGGGACTAACTATGGCTACACCTTC. The chain couples TRBV25-1 to TRBJ1-2; weak D call: TRBD1 (6 bases). The CDR3 is made up of 14 amino acids. Per germline, CDR1 MGHDK and CDR2 SYGVNS. Deletions cut 6 bases from V and 0 bases from J, with 11 bases between.

The chain couples TRBV5-5 to TRBJ2-7; 9 bases line up with TRBD2. This CDR3 spans 16 amino acids. CDR1 is SGHKS and CDR2 is YYEKEE in the germline V gene (reference sequence). V lost 0 bases to trimming and J lost 5 bases; unmatched junction nucleotides: 9. The CDR3 coding sequence is TGTGCCAGCAGCTTGGATTTGCGGGGGGGCTACCACGAGCAGTACTTC. Amino acid sequence: CASSLDLRGGYHEQYF.

This clonotype has at least ten counts. This rearrangement joins TRBV30 to TRBJ2-3; D uncertain. CDR1 is GTSNPN, CDR2 SVGIG, per germline (reference sequence). CDR3 length: 13 amino acids. With 5 bases removed from V and 3 bases from J, the gap between germline ends came to 12 bases. The CDR3 loop is CAWGTKATDTQYF. DNA for the CDR3: TGTGCCTGGGGCACGAAAGCGACAGATACGCAGTATTTT.

The chain uses TRBV11-2 and TRBJ2-3; tentatively, D is TRBD2 (7 bases). Germline CDR1 is SGHAT and CDR2 is FQNNGV. The CDR3 consists of 18 residues. V lost 2 bases, J lost 0 bases, and 18 bases lay in between. The CDR3 nucleotides are TGTGCCAGCAGCTTAAGGCCCTCGGGGGGCCTAAGCACAGATACGCAGTATTTT. Translating gives CASSLRPSGGLSTDTQYF.

This clonotype was observed at least ten times. The chain has TRBV7-9 and TRBJ2-3; D not resolved. Germline V gives CDR1 SEHNR, CDR2 FQNEAQ (reference sequence). V dropped 8 bases and J dropped 1 base, with 10 bases sitting between them. The CDR3 sequence is 13 residues long. Written as DNA, the CDR3 is TGTGCCAGCTTTTCGGGTCGCACAGATACGCAGTATTTT. Translation: CASFSGRTDTQYF.

The J gene is TRBJ2-1, the V gene TRBV4-2; 8 bases agree with TRBD2. J lost 1 base, V lost 1 base, and 6 bases had no gene match. CDR3 length: 17 amino acids. CDR1 and CDR2 (germline): LGHNA, YNFKEQ. In DNA, the CDR3 is TGTGCCAGCAGCCAAGCGGGGGGGCCTGGTTCCTACAATGAGCAGTTCTTC. It encodes CASSQAGGPGSYNEQFF.

The chain recombines TRBV20-1 with TRBJ2-7, with D maybe TRBD1 (6 bases). V lost 1 base, J lost 2 bases, and 12 bases lay in between. The CDR3 extends over 14 amino acids. CDR1 is DFQATT, CDR2 SNEGSKA, per germline (reference sequence). The CDR3 DNA reads as TGCAGTGCTAGAGCCGGGACAACTACCTACGAGCAGTACTTC. It is translated as CSARAGTTTYEQYF.

The chain is built from TRBV10-3 and TRBJ1-2; D is ambiguous. The germline gives CDR1 ENHRY, CDR2 SYGVKD. The V end lost 2 bases, the J end lost 8 bases, and 21 bases lay between the germline ends. The CDR3 runs 16 residues. For the CDR3, the DNA is TGTGCCATCAGTGAGAACCCGGGAGCTCTCCCGAGGGGCTACACCTTC. Amino acid sequence: CAISENPGALPRGYTF.

There are a few counts of this clonotype. The chain joins TRBV7-2 to TRBJ2-7; maybe TRBD1 (5 bases). CDR1 and CDR2 (germline): SGHTA, FQGNSA. V lost 2 bases, J lost 4 bases, and 12 bases lay in between. This CDR3 comprises 14 residues. The CDR3 bases are TGTGCCAGCAGCTTACAACCAGGGCTGTACGAGCAGTACTTC. It codes for CASSLQPGLYEQYF.

The V call is TRBV24-1, the J call TRBJ2-2; 8 bases match TRBD2. V was pared by 3 bases and J by 0 bases, with 2 bases of the junction left unmatched. CDR3 length equals 16 residues. Germline V gives CDR1 KGHDR, CDR2 SFDVKD. CDR3 region: CATSDTSGANTGELFF. The CDR3 nucleotides are TGTGCCACCAGTGATACTAGCGGCGCGAACACCGGGGAGCTGTTTTTT.

The rearrangement joins TRBV12-3 or TRBV12-4 to TRBJ2-7; possible D gene TRBD1, 6 bases. The CDR3 has 14 amino acids. Trimming left V 3 bases short and J 5 bases short, with 14 bases between. In nucleotides, the CDR3 is TGTGCCAGCAGTTTTTGGCAGGGGTTCGACGAGCAGTACTTC. This sequence encodes CASSFWQGFDEQYF.

This clonotype was picked up a small number of times. The rearrangement links TRBV29-1 to TRBJ2-5; D call uncertain. CDR1 is SQVTM, CDR2 ANQGSEA, per germline. This CDR3 has 12 amino acids. V was shortened by 2 bases and J by 5 bases, with 9 bases between the two germline ends. For the CDR3, the DNA is TGCAGCGTTGAAAAGTCGCGGGAGACCCAGTACTTC. It specifies CSVEKSRETQYF.

The rearrangement links TRBV7-2 to TRBJ2-3; a possible D gene is TRBD1 (6 bases). V was cut by 5 bases and J by 2 bases, with 17 bases left in between. This CDR3 is 16 amino acids long. Germline assignment: CDR1 SGHTA and CDR2 FQGNSA. This CDR3 reads CASSPSGADSTDTQYF. The CDR3 region has the DNA TGTGCCAGCAGCCCATCAGGGGCTGACTCCACAGATACGCAGTATTTT. Combining the CDR3 with reference TRBV7-2 and TRBJ2-3 gives the whole variable domain GAGVSQSPSNKVTEKGKDVELRCDPISGHTALYWYRQSLGQGLEFLIYFQGNSAPDKSGLPSDRFSAERTGGSVSTLTIQRTQQEDSAVYLCASSPSGADSTDTQYFGPGTRLTVL.

The sample holds a few counts of this clonotype. The chain links TRBV6-1 to TRBJ2-7; D remains unclear. The V end was cut by 4 bases, the J end by 1 base, with 8 bases between. In germline, CDR1 is MNHNS, CDR2 SASEGT. The CDR3 sequence is 13 residues long. CDR3 sequence reads: CASSGAPSYEQYV. CDR3 nucleotide sequence: TGTGCCAGCAGTGGCGCCCCTTCCTACGAGCAGTACGTC.

This clonotype was seen a few times. The J gene is TRBJ2-7, the V gene TRBV10-1; D gene ambiguous. Germline CDR1 reads WNHNN; CDR2 reads SYGVQD (reference sequence). Trimming left V 3 bases short and J 5 bases short, with 11 bases between. The CDR3 is 13 residues long. CDR3 nucleotides: TGCGCCAGCAGTGATCACATGGCCAACGAGCAGTACGTC. This translates into CASSDHMANEQYV.

This clonotype has a handful of counts. The rearrangement links TRBV6-5 to TRBJ2-2; D is ambiguous. Germline lookup yields CDR1 MNHEY and CDR2 SVGAGI. V was clipped by 9 bases and J by 6 bases, with 8 bases between them. The CDR3 runs 11 residues. In DNA, the CDR3 is TGTGCCAGTAAGGGTCCCGGGGAGCTGTTTTTT. This sequence encodes CASKGPGELFF.

The V and J genes are TRBV12-3 or TRBV12-4 and TRBJ1-5, with D possibly TRBD1 on 5 matching bases. The CDR3 sequence is 13 residues long. Trimming removed 6 bases at V and 5 bases at J, with 11 bases between. The CDR3 reads CASRPDSYQPQHF. The DNA of the CDR3 is TGTGCCAGCAGACCTGACAGCTATCAGCCCCAGCATTTT.

This clonotype was counted between two and nine times. The gene calls are TRBV2 and TRBJ1-2; 10 positions match TRBD1. CDR3 length: 16 residues. Germline assignment: CDR1 SNHLY and CDR2 FYNNEI. With 6 bases clipped from V and 5 bases from J, the junction kept 12 bases outside the gene matches. The CDR3 DNA is TGTGCCAGCAGCCCGGACAGGGGGATTAAAATATATGGCTACACCTTC. Amino acids: CASSPDRGIKIYGYTF.